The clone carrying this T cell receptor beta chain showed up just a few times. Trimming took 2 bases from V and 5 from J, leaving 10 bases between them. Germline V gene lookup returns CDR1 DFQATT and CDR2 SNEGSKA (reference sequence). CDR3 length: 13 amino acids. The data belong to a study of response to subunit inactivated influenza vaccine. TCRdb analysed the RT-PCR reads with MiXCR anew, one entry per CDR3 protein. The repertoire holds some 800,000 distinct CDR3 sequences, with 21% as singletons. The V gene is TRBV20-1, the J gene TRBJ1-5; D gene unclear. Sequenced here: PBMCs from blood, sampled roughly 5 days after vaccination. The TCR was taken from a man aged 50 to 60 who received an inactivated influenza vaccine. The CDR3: CSARSDTHQPQHF. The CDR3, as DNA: TGCAGTGCTAGATCCGACACCCATCAGCCCCAGCATTTT.